Shown below are 10 T cell receptor beta chains from a single sample sequenced in a study of OX40 agonist ivuxolimab in advanced cancers. Repertoires were generated with immunoSEQ multiplex PCR, while TCRdb's copy carries only in-frame clones and drops some. The repertoire has about 77,000 clones, roughly 90% of them found once; the top ten carry 2% to 3%. The sequences come from CD4+ or CD8+ T cells sorted from blood, collected in a trial of the OX40 agonist ivuxolimab. Receptors were obtained from an adult with an advanced solid tumor such as melanoma, head and neck, liver or kidney cancer.

The chain employs TRBV19 and TRBJ2-7, with 7 bases lining up with TRBD1. CDR1 LNHDA and CDR2 SQIVND come from the germline V gene (reference sequence). This CDR3 is 14 amino acids long. Trimming at V came to 4 bases and at J to 4 bases, leaving 7 bases not matched to a gene. CDR3 residues: CASSTPGQQYEQYF. As DNA, the CDR3 is TGTGCCAGTAGTACTCCGGGACAGCAATACGAGCAGTACTTC.

The chain has TRBV4-2 and TRBJ2-3; 9 bases are shared with TRBD2. The germline gives CDR1 LGHNA, CDR2 YNFKEQ. The CDR3 spans 14 residues. V lost 1 base to trimming and J lost 5 bases; unmatched junction nucleotides: 1. This chain's CDR3 is CASSQVTSGDTQYF. CDR3 coding DNA: TGTGCCAGCAGCCAAGTGACTAGCGGAGATACGCAGTATTTT.

This clone was recorded once. The junction and the germline gene differ at one end; a read error may be behind it. This chain connects TRBV7-9 to TRBJ2-2; no reliable D call. CDR1 is SEHNR, CDR2 FQNEAQ, per germline (reference sequence). The CDR3 loop spans 13 amino acids. The CDR3 loop is CASSTLNSGELFF. The DNA for the CDR3 is TGTGCCAGCAGCACCCTGAACTCCGGGGAGCTGTTTTTT.

The genes are TRBV5-4 and TRBJ1-2; the D is unclear. The germline CDR1 and CDR2 sequences are SGHNT and YYREEE (reference sequence). The CDR3 has 15 residues. Trimming stripped 4 bases from V and 3 bases from J, with 16 bases between. CDR3 amino acids: CASSPSPEAYYGYTF. The CDR3 DNA is TGTGCCAGCAGCCCGAGCCCGGAGGCGTACTATGGCTACACCTTC.

The rearrangement joins TRBV12-5 to TRBJ2-7, with TRBD1 matching 7 bases. The V gene's germline CDR1 is LGHNT and CDR2 FRNRAP. The V segment lost 1 base and the J segment 2 bases; nucleotides outside the gene matches: 5. This CDR3 has 15 residues. The CDR3 protein is CASGLGQGLTYEQYF. The CDR3 nucleotides are TGTGCTAGTGGTTTGGGACAGGGCCTAACCTACGAGCAGTACTTC.

The chain links TRBV11-1 to TRBJ2-2; the D is unclear. V was cut by 1 base and J by 8 bases, with 11 bases left in between. This CDR3 is built from 14 residues. CDR1 is SGHAT, CDR2 FQDESV, per germline (reference sequence). CDR3 bases: TGTGCCAGCAGCTTAGACGGGCGAAGAGGGGAGCTGTTTTTT. As protein: CASSLDGRRGELFF.

The V and J genes are TRBV5-1 and TRBJ1-2; possibly TRBD1 for D (5 bases). V was clipped by 3 bases and J by 4 bases, with 7 bases between them. Looked up from germline, CDR1 is SGHRS and CDR2 is YFSETQ. This CDR3 has 12 amino acids. The CDR3 bases are TGCGCCAGCAGCTGGGGCGCCTATGGCTACACCTTC. As protein: CASSWGAYGYTF.

This clone was counted a single time. The sample holds other DNA sequences that translate to the same CDR3. The chain employs TRBV13 and TRBJ2-2, with D possibly TRBD2 on 6 matching bases. Trimming cost V 5 bases and J 7 bases, with 23 bases left between them. There are 17 residues in the CDR3. The germline V gene has CDR1 PRHDT and CDR2 FYEKMQ (reference sequence). CDR3 in DNA: TGTGCCAGCAGCCCTTACGGGCCTCGGGAGTTAGGCGGGGAGCTGTTTTTT. It codes for CASSPYGPRELGGELFF.

The chain joins TRBV7-2 to TRBJ1-6; a weak D match, TRBD1 (5 bases). Germline V gene data show CDR1 as SGHTA and CDR2 as FQGNSA. This CDR3 is 13 amino acids long. Deletions cut 2 bases from V and 8 bases from J, with 7 bases between. CDR3 protein: CASSLMGDSPLHF. CDR3 DNA: TGTGCCAGCAGCTTAATGGGGGATTCACCCCTCCACTTT.

This chain joins TRBV5-1 and TRBJ1-1, with D hard to call. Trimming shortened V by 1 base and J by 1 base, and 11 bases separated the two germline ends. Germline V gene data show CDR1 as SGHRS and CDR2 as YFSETQ. The CDR3 runs 15 residues. Here the CDR3 DNA reads TGCGCCAGCAGCTTGAACCCGGGAACGAACACTGAAGCTTTCTTT. The encoded protein is CASSLNPGTNTEAFF.